This T cell receptor beta chain was profiled in a study of monozygotic twins with inflammatory bowel disease. The CDR3 totals 15 residues. The germline gives CDR1 MNHEY, CDR2 SMNVEV (reference sequence). Study results and limitations: The co-twins with IBD showed lower TCRbeta diversity (inverse Simpson) than their healthy siblings. Ultimately, a single strong signal or clonotype associated with IBD was not supported.

In the case of this clonotype: Its cognate antigen is unknown.

For each CDR3 protein, TCRdb gives one entry from its re-call of the 5' RACE reads, without DNA. The table for this sample gives 300,000 to 450,000 distinct CDR3 sequences. The specimen sequenced was blood. The chain carries TRBV27 and TRBJ2-1; TCRdb's D call of TRBD1 is untestable without DNA. The clonotype was recovered from a human donor with ulcerative colitis or Crohn's disease, or a healthy co-twin of an affected twin (not recorded which). This CDR3 reads CASSRPSRGSNEQFF.